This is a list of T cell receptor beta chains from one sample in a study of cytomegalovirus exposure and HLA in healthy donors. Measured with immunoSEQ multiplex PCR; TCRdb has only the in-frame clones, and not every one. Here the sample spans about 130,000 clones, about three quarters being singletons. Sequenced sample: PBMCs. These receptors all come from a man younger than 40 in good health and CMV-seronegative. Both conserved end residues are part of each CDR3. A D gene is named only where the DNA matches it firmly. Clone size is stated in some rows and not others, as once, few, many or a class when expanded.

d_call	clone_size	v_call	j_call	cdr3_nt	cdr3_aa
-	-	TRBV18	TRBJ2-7	TGTGCCAGCTCACCAGGGGCGGGACAGAAGTCCTACGAGCAGTACTTC	CASSPGAGQKSYEQYF
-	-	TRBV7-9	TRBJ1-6	TGTGCCAGCAGCGGCCTAGGGGGCTCCTATAATTCACCCCTCCACTTT	CASSGLGGSYNSPLHF
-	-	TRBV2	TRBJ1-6	TGTGCCAGCAGTGATTCAGGGGTTTCACCCCTCCACTTT	CASSDSGVSPLHF
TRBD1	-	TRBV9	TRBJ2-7	TGTGCCAGCAGCGTAGGACAGGGGAACTACGAGCAGTACTTC	CASSVGQGNYEQYF
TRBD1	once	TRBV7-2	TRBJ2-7	TGTGCCAGCAGCTACCAGACCGGGACAGGCTACGAGCAGTACTTC	CASSYQTGTGYEQYF
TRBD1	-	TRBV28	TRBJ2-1	TGTGCCAGCCCGGACAGGTCCAATGAGCAGTTCTTC	CASPDRSNEQFF
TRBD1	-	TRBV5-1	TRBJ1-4	TGCGCCAGCAGCACTACAGGGGCAACTAATGAAAAACTGTTTTTT	CASSTTGATNEKLFF
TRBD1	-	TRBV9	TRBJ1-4	TGTGCCAGCAGCGTAGCTACTATACATCCTTGGGACAGGGTTGGTGAAAAACTGTTTTTT	CASSVATIHPWDRVGEKLFF
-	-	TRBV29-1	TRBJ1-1	TGCAGCGTTAGGGGGGGGTTAGTGGGTGAAGCTTTCTTT	CSVRGGLVGEAFF
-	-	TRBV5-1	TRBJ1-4	TGCGCCAGCAGCCCGGACAGCTCTTCGGTGGAACTGTTTTTT	CASSPDSSSVELFF
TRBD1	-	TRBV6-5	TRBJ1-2	TGTGCCAGCAGTTACTCGACGACAGGGTACTATGGCTACACCTTC	CASSYSTTGYYGYTF
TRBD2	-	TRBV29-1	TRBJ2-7	TGCAGCGTTGAAAGGCGGGGGGACGTCGACGAGCAGTACTTC	CSVERRGDVDEQYF
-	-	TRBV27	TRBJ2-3	TGTGCCAGCAGTCTGGTGGGGGCCGCAGATACGCAGTATTTT	CASSLVGAADTQYF
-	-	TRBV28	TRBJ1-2	TGTGCCAGCAGTTCCGGACGGGGGGATGGCTATGGCTACACCTTC	CASSSGRGDGYGYTF
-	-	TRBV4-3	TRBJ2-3	TGCGCCAGCAGCCCAGGGGCAGGGAAAGATACGCAGTATTTT	CASSPGAGKDTQYF
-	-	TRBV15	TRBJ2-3	TGTGCCACCAGCAGAGATCCAGCGGGCCTGAGCACAGATACGCAGTATTTT	CATSRDPAGLSTDTQYF
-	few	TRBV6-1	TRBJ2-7	TGTGCCAGCAGTGAAGATGTGAGGTCCTACGAGCAGTACTTC	CASSEDVRSYEQYF
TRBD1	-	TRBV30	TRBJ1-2	TGTGCCTGGAGTGTAGTCAACAGGGGTTATGGCTACACCTTC	CAWSVVNRGYGYTF
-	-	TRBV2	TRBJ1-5	TGTGCCAGCACTACAGTGGGGAGTCAGCCCCAGCATTTT	CASTTVGSQPQHF
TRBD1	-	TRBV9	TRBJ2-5	TGTGCCAGCAGTGAAGGGACAGGGCTTATAGAGACCCAGTACTTC	CASSEGTGLIETQYF
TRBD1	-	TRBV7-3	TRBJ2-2	TGTGCCACCAGACAGGGGGCTATCAGCGGGGAGCTGTTTTTT	CATRQGAISGELFF
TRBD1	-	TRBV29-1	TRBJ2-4	TGCAGCGTTGATGGACAGGGGGTTGACATTCAGTACTTC	CSVDGQGVDIQYF
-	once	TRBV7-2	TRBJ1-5	TGTGCCAGCAGCTTATCTTTCGGAGATCAGCCCCAGCATTTT	CASSLSFGDQPQHF
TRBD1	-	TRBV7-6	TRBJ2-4	TGTGCCAGCAGCTTAGCCGCGGCAGGGGGCCAACCCGGTCTAGCCAAAAACATTCAGTACTTC	CASSLAAAGGQPGLAKNIQYF
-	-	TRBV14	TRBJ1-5	TGTGCCAGCAGCCGAGAACCGGGGCAGCCCCAGCATTTT	CASSREPGQPQHF
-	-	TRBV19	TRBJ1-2	TGTGCCAGTAGTACAACCCCGGTCGTTTATGGCTACACCTTC	CASSTTPVVYGYTF
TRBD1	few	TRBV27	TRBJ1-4	TGTGCCAGCAGTGAGACCGGGACAGGGTATTCTAATGAAAAACTGTTTTTT	CASSETGTGYSNEKLFF
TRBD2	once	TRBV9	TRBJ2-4	TGTGCCAGCAGCCCCCCAGCGGGGGCCGGTAAAAACATTCAGTACTTC	CASSPPAGAGKNIQYF
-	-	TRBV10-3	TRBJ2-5	TGTGCCATCAGCACTAAGGAAGAGACCCAGTACTTC	CAISTKEETQYF